Listed below are T cell receptor beta chains from one sample, sequenced in a study of blood T cell repertoires in COVID-19. Sequenced by immunoSEQ multiplex PCR; TCRdb stores in-frame clones only, minus some. The table records approximately 300,000 clones, under 90% of them present only once. Sequencing was done on a sample of PBMCs or T cells enriched from blood (not recorded which). The receptors derive from a woman aged 18-30 years who had recovered from COVID-19. The conserved cysteine and the conserved F or W are not part of the CDR3 here. D genes are given only for firm matches.

V	D	J	CDR3
TRBV19	-	TRBJ1-1	ASSMGLNTEAF
TRBV7-8	TRBD1	TRBJ2-1	ASSHDRGDEQF
TRBV5-1	-	TRBJ1-3	ASSRQGDSGNTIY
TRBV6-6	TRBD1	TRBJ2-7	ASSTGTGALVQY
TRBV28	TRBD1	TRBJ1-1	ASRLTGGTEAF
TRBV7-9	-	TRBJ2-1	ASSPNPVTTEQF
TRBV5-6	TRBD1	TRBJ1-5	ASSLFGTDNQPQH
TRBV19	TRBD1	TRBJ1-6	ASSHRGGTPLH
TRBV29-1	TRBD1	TRBJ1-1	SVKEGANTEAF
TRBV6-2/TRBV6-3	-	TRBJ2-7	ASSYRGAPYEQY
TRBV28	-	TRBJ1-2	ASRYSGFDGYT
TRBV9	-	TRBJ2-3	ASGAGHTDTQY
TRBV5-4	TRBD2	TRBJ2-3	ASSLGETGGSDTQY
TRBV19	-	TRBJ2-2	ASSVRNRVTITGELF
TRBV5-6	-	TRBJ1-4	ASAPKRGTNEKLF
TRBV5-6	TRBD1	TRBJ2-1	ASRDRGSYNEQF